A single TCR beta chain is shown here with its context. Its antigen is unidentified. The entry originates in a study of T-cell memory formation after mild COVID-19. About the research overall: Largely donor-specific TCR clusters were found. Study observations and caveats: The finding that pre-infection memory included some responding clones suggested that cross-reactive memory joined. Whether second-wave clones peaking at day 37 were SARS-CoV-2 specific went unconfirmed.

TCRdb called the 5' RACE reads again in MiXCR, with one record for every CDR3 protein. The sample includes more than 450,000 distinct CDR3 sequences, about a sixth of them seen just once. The CDR3 contains 14 residues. Germline assignment: CDR1 MGHRA and CDR2 YSYEKL. V shed 1 base and J shed 3 bases, with 9 bases lying between them. Sequences were obtained from PBMCs or a T cell subset sorted from them (not recorded which). The sequence derives from an adult woman who had mild COVID-19 (a few samples of this study predate the infection). Cell type and time point are not known. The rearrangement joins TRBV4-1 to TRBJ1-1; D remains ambiguous. The CDR3 here is CASSQGKGYTEAFF. CDR3 DNA sequence: TGCGCCAGCAGCCAAGGGAAAGGATACACTGAAGCTTTCTTT.